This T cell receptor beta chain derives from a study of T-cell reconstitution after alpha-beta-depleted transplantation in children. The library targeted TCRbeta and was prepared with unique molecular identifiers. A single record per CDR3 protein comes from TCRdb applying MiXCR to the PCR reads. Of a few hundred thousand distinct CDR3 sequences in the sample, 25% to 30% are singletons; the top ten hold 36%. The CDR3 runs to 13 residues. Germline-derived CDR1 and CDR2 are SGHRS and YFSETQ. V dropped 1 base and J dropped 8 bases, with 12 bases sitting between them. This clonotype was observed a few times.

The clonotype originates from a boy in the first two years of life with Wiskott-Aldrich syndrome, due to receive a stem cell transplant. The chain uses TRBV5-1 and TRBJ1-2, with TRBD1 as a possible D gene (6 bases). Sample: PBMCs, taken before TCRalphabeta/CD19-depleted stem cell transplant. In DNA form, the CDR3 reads TGCGCCAGCAGCTTGTCGCAGGGGTGCGGCTACACCTTC. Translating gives CASSLSQGCGYTF. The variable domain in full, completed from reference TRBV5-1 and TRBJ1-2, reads KAGVTQTPRYLIKTRGQQVTLSCSPISGHRSVSWYQQTPGQGLQFLFEYFSETQRNKGNFPGRFSGRQFSNSRSEMNVSTLELGDSALYLCASSLSQGCGYTFGSGTRLTVV.